This passage covers 19 T cell receptor beta chains from one sample sequenced in a study of shared clonotypes between healthy human individuals. Clones were read by immunoSEQ multiplex PCR, and TCRdb kept only the in-frame ones, dropping some. The data show some 1.1 million clones, with roughly 77% seen just once and roughly 0.83% held by the top ten. Sequencing was performed on memory CD4+ T cells from PBMCs. Subset: CD45RA-negative fraction. The receptors stem from a man aged 18-30 years in good health. Some clones in this sample may be carry-over from other donors' samples.

V usage is TRBV29-1 and J usage is TRBJ2-1, with D perhaps matching TRBD2 (5 bases). Between the trimmed V and J ends, which lost 1 base and 7 bases, there was a span of 23 bases. CDR1 and CDR2 from the germline V gene are SQVTM and ANQGSEA. CDR3 length: 17 residues. The CDR3 loop is CSVEGSGTMERNNEQFF. The CDR3 DNA follows: TGCAGCGTTGAAGGCTCAGGAACTATGGAGCGGAATAATGAGCAGTTCTTC.

The V call is TRBV7-9, the J call TRBJ2-5; TRBD2 aligns across 11 bases. This CDR3 has 16 amino acids. Germline CDR1 SEHNR, CDR2 FQNEAQ (reference sequence). With 3 bases clipped from V and 3 bases from J, the junction kept 6 bases outside the gene matches. The CDR3 DNA reads as TGTGCCAGCAGCTTGACTAGCGGGACGATGAAAGAGACCCAGTACTTC. This translates into CASSLTSGTMKETQYF. The variable domain in full, completed from reference TRBV7-9 and TRBJ2-5, reads DTGVSQNPRHKITKRGQNVTFRCDPISEHNRLYWYRQTLGQGPEFLTYFQNEAQLEKSRLLSDRFSAERPKGSFSTLEIQRTEQGDSAMYLCASSLTSGTMKETQYFGPGTRLLVL.

The chain employs TRBV7-2 and TRBJ2-6, with D perhaps TRBD1 or TRBD2 (7 bases each). V was shortened by 1 base and J by 0 bases, with 13 bases between the two germline ends. The germline gives CDR1 SGHTA, CDR2 FQGNSA. The CDR3 loop spans 18 amino acids. This CDR3 is CASSLVQGEGSGANVLTF. The CDR3 DNA reads TGTGCCAGCAGCTTAGTGCAGGGGGAGGGCTCTGGGGCCAACGTCCTGACTTTC.

The rearrangement links TRBV5-1 to TRBJ2-7; no firm D call. The CDR3 is made up of 14 amino acids. Germline loops: CDR1 SGHRS, CDR2 YFSETQ. V dropped 5 bases and J dropped 0 bases, with 12 bases sitting between them. CDR3 sequence (DNA): TGCGCCAGCAGGCCAGTATGGAGCTCCTACGAGCAGTACTTC. This codes for CASRPVWSSYEQYF.

In nucleotides, the CDR3 is TGTGCCAGCAGTTCCCCGGGGGCCTATGGCTACACCTTC. Translation gives CASSSPGAYGYTF. This chain links TRBV28 with TRBJ1-2, with D tentatively TRBD1 (6 bases). V lost 4 bases to trimming and J lost 4 bases, with 10 bases between them. CDR1 and CDR2 from the germline V gene are MDHEN and SYDVKM. The CDR3 extends over 13 amino acids.

The rearrangement links TRBV6-5 to TRBJ2-1; the D is unclear. Germline loops: CDR1 MNHEY, CDR2 SVGAGI. V lost 0 bases and J 5 bases, leaving 14 bases between the germline ends. The CDR3 is 16 residues long. CDR3 in amino acids: CASSYSELTGHNEQFF. CDR3 nucleotide sequence: TGTGCCAGCAGTTACTCGGAATTGACTGGACACAATGAGCAGTTCTTC.

This chain uses TRBV27 with TRBJ1-2; TRBD1 might be the D (5 bases). The germline V and J ends were trimmed by 8 bases and 8 bases, with 30 bases remaining between them. CDR3 size: 17 residues. In germline, CDR1 is MNHEY, CDR2 SMNVEV (reference sequence). The CDR3 DNA sequence: TGTGCCAGCGGACGAGAACTGGGACGGAGACCACTATACGGCTACACCTTC. Amino acid sequence: CASGRELGRRPLYGYTF.

The gene calls are TRBV11-2 and TRBJ1-4, with a weak D call TRBD1 (5 bases). The CDR3 consists of 15 residues. The V gene's germline CDR1 is SGHAT and CDR2 FQNNGV. Trimming removed 4 bases at V and 0 bases at J, with 9 bases between. CDR3 bases: TGTGCCAGCAGCTCGACAGCTGCAACTAATGAAAAACTGTTTTTT. The encoded protein is CASSSTAATNEKLFF. Filled out from reference TRBV11-2 and TRBJ1-4, the complete variable domain reads EAGVAQSPRYKIIEKRQSVAFWCNPISGHATLYWYQQILGQGPKLLIQFQNNGVVDDSQLPKDRFSAERLKGVDSTLKIQPAKLEDSAVYLCASSSTAATNEKLFFGSGTQLSVL.

The chain has TRBV14 and TRBJ1-2; D is uncertain. Trimming stripped 4 bases from V and 8 bases from J, with 14 bases between. The CDR3 spans 13 residues. Looked up from germline, CDR1 is SGHDN and CDR2 is FVKESK. The CDR3 reads CASSLVSRVGYTF. Written as DNA, the CDR3 is TGTGCCAGCAGCCTAGTATCCCGAGTAGGCTACACCTTC.

Points on this clone: Other nucleotide sequences from this sample produce the same CDR3. The chain recombines TRBV13 with TRBJ2-3; D is unclear. Trimming took 3 bases from V and 2 from J, leaving 9 bases between them. Per germline, CDR1 PRHDT and CDR2 FYEKMQ (reference sequence). The length of the CDR3 is 14 residues. The CDR3 nucleotides read TGTGCCAGCAGCTTGGTAGGGCTCACAGATACGCAGTATTTT. Protein product: CASSLVGLTDTQYF.

This sequence joins TRBV10-2 and TRBJ1-1, with D possibly matching TRBD1 (6 bases). The CDR3 covers 11 residues. Per the germline V gene, CDR1 is WSHSY and CDR2 is SAAADI. Trimming took 6 bases from V and 11 from J, leaving 13 bases between them. This chain's CDR3 is CASRFKGGAFF. In DNA, the CDR3 is TGCGCCAGCAGATTCAAGGGGGGGGCTTTCTTT.

This chain links TRBV10-3 with TRBJ1-3; unclear D gene. The length of the CDR3 is 15 residues. Looked up from germline, CDR1 is ENHRY and CDR2 is SYGVKD. V was clipped by 0 bases and J by 4 bases, with 10 bases between them. CDR3 DNA sequence: TGTGCCATCAGTGAGTCGATTGACACCGGAAACACCATATATTTT. Translated: CAISESIDTGNTIYF.

The table lists this clone with a few counts. This chain links TRBV6-5 with TRBJ2-5; 7 bases line up with TRBD1. The CDR3 loop spans 13 amino acids. Germline V gene data show CDR1 as MNHEY and CDR2 as SVGAGI. Trimming at V came to 5 bases and at J to 4 bases, leaving 4 bases not matched to a gene. CDR3 loop: CASSPNRGETQYF. The DNA for the CDR3 is TGTGCCAGCAGTCCGAACAGGGGAGAGACCCAGTACTTC.

The genes are TRBV11-2 and TRBJ2-1, with unresolved D. This CDR3 region has 15 residues. Trimming removed 0 bases at V and 7 bases at J, with 13 bases between. The germline V gene has CDR1 SGHAT and CDR2 FQNNGV. The CDR3 DNA reads TGTGCCAGCAGCTTAGATGGGGTAGCATGGAATGAGCAGTTCTTC. Residues: CASSLDGVAWNEQFF.

The rearrangement uses TRBV11-2 and TRBJ2-1; 9 nucleotides line up with TRBD2. The junction had 10 bases not matched to a gene; V was cut back by 3 bases and J by 7 bases. The germline V gene encodes CDR1 SGHAT and CDR2 FQNNGV. CDR3 length equals 16 residues. CDR3: CASSFTSAGGLNEQFF. CDR3 DNA sequence: TGTGCCAGCAGCTTTACGTCGGCGGGAGGGTTGAATGAGCAGTTCTTC. Drawing the rest from reference TRBV11-2 and TRBJ2-1, the complete variable domain is EAGVAQSPRYKIIEKRQSVAFWCNPISGHATLYWYQQILGQGPKLLIQFQNNGVVDDSQLPKDRFSAERLKGVDSTLKIQPAKLEDSAVYLCASSFTSAGGLNEQFFGPGTRLTVL.

The CDR3 loop is CASSEAVFVMLGNTEAFF. The CDR3 nucleotides read TGTGCCAGCAGTGAAGCAGTTTTTGTGATGTTAGGTAACACTGAAGCTTTCTTT. The rearrangement links TRBV2 to TRBJ1-1; the D is unclear. The CDR3 has 18 residues. The germline V gene has CDR1 SNHLY and CDR2 FYNNEI. The V end was cut by 0 bases, the J end by 2 bases, with 19 bases between.

This clone was detected once. The rearrangement links TRBV5-1 to TRBJ1-4; 8 bases align to TRBD1. Germline V gene data show CDR1 as SGHRS and CDR2 as YFSETQ. This CDR3 has 15 amino acids. Trimming removed 2 bases from V and 6 bases from J; junction bases left unmatched: 6. The CDR3 spells CASSFQGALDEKLFF. The CDR3 nucleotides are TGCGCCAGCAGCTTCCAGGGGGCGCTGGATGAAAAACTGTTTTTT. Based on the CDR3 plus reference TRBV5-1 and TRBJ1-4, the full variable domain is KAGVTQTPRYLIKTRGQQVTLSCSPISGHRSVSWYQQTPGQGLQFLFEYFSETQRNKGNFPGRFSGRQFSNSRSEMNVSTLELGDSALYLCASSFQGALDEKLFFGSGTQLSVL.

The rearrangement links TRBV5-1 to TRBJ1-4; 9 bases line up with TRBD1. The CDR3 is made up of 18 amino acids. Germline V lookup: CDR1 SGHRS, CDR2 YFSETQ. V dropped 3 bases and J dropped 8; count of bases not matched to a gene: 17. CDR3 sequence reads: CASSSSRTGDSGGEKLFF. The CDR3 DNA reads as TGCGCCAGCAGCTCCTCTAGGACAGGGGATTCCGGTGGAGAAAAACTGTTTTTT.

The count of this clone is one. CDR3 sequence reads: CASSPRPFDQYF. The CDR3 DNA reads TGTGCCAGCAGCCCCCGACCTTTTGACCAGTACTTC. The chain employs TRBV5-8 and TRBJ2-5; no clear D. The CDR3 extends over 12 amino acids. Between the trimmed V and J ends, which lost 4 bases and 10 bases, there was a span of 14 bases. Per germline, CDR1 SGHTS and CDR2 YDEGEE.